This TCR beta chain comes out of a study of Graves' ophthalmopathy and Graves' hyperthyroidism. Overall study results and limits: Most expanded thyroid clonotypes above 0.001 frequency also appeared in blood.

The CDR3 is 11 residues long. V was pared by 8 bases and J by 1 base, with 5 bases between. Germline V lookup: CDR1 KGHSH, CDR2 LQKENI. RNA transcripts provided the template for amplifying TCR beta CDR3 regions. HTBI-primed RT-PCR formed the first round, and a multiplex PCR formed the second. TCRdb fed the multiplex PCR reads into MiXCR, producing one record per CDR3 protein. This table has roughly 400,000 distinct CDR3 sequences, 15% appearing once. Ten or more counts support this clonotype. Its target is not known. The material sequenced was peripheral blood. The V gene is TRBV18, the J gene TRBJ2-5; D is unresolved. The clonotype was recovered from a woman aged 18-30 years with stable Graves' hyperthyroidism. The CDR3 DNA follows: TGTGCCAGCAGCCCCCAAGAGACCCAGTACTTC. Translation: CASSPQETQYF.